The clone carrying this T cell receptor beta chain was counted between two and nine times. Profiling relied on immunoSEQ multiplex PCR, and the TCRdb table lists in-frame clones only, not all of them. The sample shows roughly 78,000 clones, around 80% of them seen only once. The CDR3 is made up of 15 amino acids. V lost 6 bases and J lost 0, with 9 bases in between. CDR1 is MNHEY, CDR2 SVGAGI, per germline. The source of the sample is a study of blood T cell repertoires in COVID-19. Seattle participants joined during active infection and were tracked over time. The sample comprised peripheral blood. J is TRBJ1-6 and V is TRBV6-5; D possibly corresponds to TRBD1 (5 bases). The sequence was obtained from a man in his fifties with COVID-19, enrolled during active disease. DNA for the CDR3: TGTGCCAGCAGCTTAGACAGCTCCTATAATTCACCCCTCCACTTT. This gives the protein CASSLDSSYNSPLHF.